These T cell receptor beta chains were read from a single sample in a study of cytomegalovirus exposure and HLA in healthy donors. Sequencing used immunoSEQ multiplex PCR; TCRdb keeps in-frame clones, though not all of them. Of roughly 200,000 clones listed, approximately 79% are singletons. The sequencing input was PBMCs. Receptor source: a girl aged 10 to 17 in good health and CMV-seropositive. The CDR3 runs from the conserved cysteine through the conserved F or W. The D gene is left open where the match is weak. Size is omitted from some rows. Given values are once, few, many or a class for expanded clones.

cdr3_nt: TGTGCCAGCAGTGCCAACTATAACAGGGGCCGACCTGGAAACACCATATATTTT
cdr3_aa: CASSANYNRGRPGNTIYF
v_call: TRBV6-1
d_call: TRBD1
clone_size: once
j_call: TRBJ1-3

cdr3_nt: TGTGCCAGCAGCCAAATGGGGGGGGCCCTCAATGAGCAGTTCTTC
cdr3_aa: CASSQMGGALNEQFF
v_call: TRBV14
d_call: NA
clone_size: NA
j_call: TRBJ2-1

cdr3_nt: TGTGCCAGCAGCCCCGGACAGGGGGTGCCCATTCAGTACTTC
cdr3_aa: CASSPGQGVPIQYF
v_call: TRBV9
d_call: TRBD1
clone_size: NA
j_call: TRBJ2-4

cdr3_nt: TGTGCCAGCTCACCACGTCCCCAGGGGAGCAATCAGCCCCAGCATTTT
cdr3_aa: CASSPRPQGSNQPQHF
v_call: TRBV18
d_call: NA
clone_size: NA
j_call: TRBJ1-5

cdr3_nt: TGTGCCAGCAGCCCAACTTCGACGCTAGCGGGTCATATTTACGAGCAGTACTTC
cdr3_aa: CASSPTSTLAGHIYEQYF
v_call: TRBV4-2
d_call: TRBD2
clone_size: few
j_call: TRBJ2-7

cdr3_nt: TGTGCCAGCAGTGACAGGGGGGCGGAGACCCAGTACTTC
cdr3_aa: CASSDRGAETQYF
v_call: TRBV25-1
d_call: NA
clone_size: NA
j_call: TRBJ2-5

cdr3_nt: TGCGCCAGCAGCCAAGATCGCGCCGGGACAGGGCACGGCTACACCTTC
cdr3_aa: CASSQDRAGTGHGYTF
v_call: TRBV4-1
d_call: TRBD1
clone_size: few
j_call: TRBJ1-2

cdr3_nt: TGCGCCAGCAGCCAAGTCTTCGCAACGGTCTATGGCTACACCTTC
cdr3_aa: CASSQVFATVYGYTF
v_call: TRBV4-3
d_call: NA
clone_size: NA
j_call: TRBJ1-2

cdr3_nt: TGTGCCAGCAGCTTAGAGTCGCGCCGGGGCACTGAAGCTTTCTTT
cdr3_aa: CASSLESRRGTEAFF
v_call: TRBV7-9
d_call: NA
clone_size: NA
j_call: TRBJ1-1

cdr3_nt: TGTGCCAGCAGCTTAGAGAAAGGGGGTTTCACCATATATTTT
cdr3_aa: CASSLEKGGFTIYF
v_call: TRBV7-2
d_call: NA
clone_size: NA
j_call: TRBJ1-3

cdr3_nt: TGTGCCAGTATTGGGCCGGGACAGGGGGCCCTCGGGTATGGCTACACCTTC
cdr3_aa: CASIGPGQGALGYGYTF
v_call: TRBV19
d_call: TRBD1
clone_size: few
j_call: TRBJ1-2

cdr3_nt: TGCGCCAGCAGCTGGATATCAGACACCTCCGAGGGAGCTTTCTTT
cdr3_aa: CASSWISDTSEGAFF
v_call: TRBV5-1
d_call: NA
clone_size: NA
j_call: TRBJ1-1